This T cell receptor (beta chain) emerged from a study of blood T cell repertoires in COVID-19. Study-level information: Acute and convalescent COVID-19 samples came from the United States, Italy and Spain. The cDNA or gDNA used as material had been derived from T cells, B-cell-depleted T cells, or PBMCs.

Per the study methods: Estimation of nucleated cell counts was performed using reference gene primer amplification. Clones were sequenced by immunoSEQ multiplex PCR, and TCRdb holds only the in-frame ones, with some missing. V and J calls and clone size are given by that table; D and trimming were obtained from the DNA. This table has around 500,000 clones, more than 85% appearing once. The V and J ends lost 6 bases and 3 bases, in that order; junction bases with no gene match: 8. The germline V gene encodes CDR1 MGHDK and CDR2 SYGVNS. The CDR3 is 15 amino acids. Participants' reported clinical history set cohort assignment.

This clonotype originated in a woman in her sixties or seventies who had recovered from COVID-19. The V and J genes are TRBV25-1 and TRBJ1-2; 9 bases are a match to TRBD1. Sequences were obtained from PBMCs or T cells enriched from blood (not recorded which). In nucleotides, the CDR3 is TGTGCCAGCAGGCCACAGGGGGCGCCTTACTATGGCTACACCTTC. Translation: CASRPQGAPYYGYTF.